This T cell receptor beta chain was retrieved from a study of monozygotic twins with inflammatory bowel disease. TCRdb reprocessed the 5' RACE reads; each CDR3 protein has one entry and no DNA is given. The sample totals roughly 300,000 distinct CDR3 sequences. Phlebotomy per donor yielded a single 2.5 ml blood sample. CDR1 is SGHKS and CDR2 is YYEKEE in the germline V gene (reference sequence). This CDR3 spans 15 amino acids. The receptor's source is a human donor with ulcerative colitis or Crohn's disease, or a healthy co-twin of an affected twin (not recorded which). This chain links TRBV5-5 with TRBJ1-5; TCRdb's D gene call, TRBD1, goes unchecked for lack of DNA. The sample consisted of blood. CDR3 loop: CASSKGQGGNQPQHF.